The subject of this entry is one TCR beta chain. The antigen this receptor binds is unknown. The sample holds no much larger clone one base away, and base qualities are not on file. Positive magnetic bead selection on an AutoMACS was used to isolate CD4+ and CD8+ cells, with flow cytometry used to check purity. After a first flow cytometry screen using a TCR V beta antibody panel, clonal expansions were characterized through TCRB deep sequencing of sorted CD8+ fractions. Isolation of peripheral blood mononuclear cells was done through Ficoll-Paque PLUS density gradient separation. Nucleospin Tissue or Tissue XS kits were used to extract DNA from CD4-enriched, CD8-enriched or PBMC samples, and a Qubit 2.0 fluorometer was used for quantification. Sequencing of TCRB CDR3 was done on genomic DNA with the immunoSEQ assay. On the study's bioinformatics: When patient CD8+ clones exceeding 1% were checked against published virus-specific TCRB sequences, only a few matched. Only productive TCRB rearrangements were included in the analyses. A clone was defined by a unique TCRB CDR3 sequence, and clonality was computed as a productive clonality index based on Shannon entropy. Repertoire overlap between two samples was calculated from the template counts of each clone relative to total templates per sample. V-gene usage from TCRB sequencing and V-gene usage measured by flow cytometry were correlated (Spearman r of about 0.56). TCRdb re-hosts the immuneACCESS table, in-frame sequences only. Its copies lack some clones; in the studies checked, an unresolved V gene accounts for under half of them, and the cause for the rest is not known. The V and J calls and clone size are taken from that table; D and trimming were inferred from the DNA. A total of fewer than 4,000 clones appear in this sample, 74% of them only once. The ten largest account for under 30% of the sample.

The record originates from a study of somatic mutations in cytotoxic T cells in rheumatoid arthritis (dated by TCRdb to the late 2010s). Context from the whole study: Peripheral blood (around 29 ml EDTA) was collected from patients immediately after diagnosis and before any treatment began. The study asked whether expanded CD8+ T-cell clones in newly diagnosed, untreated rheumatoid arthritis carry somatic mutations, and used TCRB deep sequencing to characterize clonality. Patient and control groups had essentially identical median ages. TCRB deep sequencing was performed for roughly 69 rheumatoid arthritis patients and about 20 healthy controls. Some V beta antibody-stained T-cell populations were flow-sorted on a FACSAria II or Sony SH800 at nearly 100% purity, and sorted V beta1+ cells also underwent TCRB sequencing. Summary of the overall study and its limitations: Rheumatoid arthritis patients and age-matched healthy controls did not significantly differ in CD8+ T-cell clonality. In about an eighth of the roughly 65 patients, more than 20% of CD8+ cells belonged to the largest CD8+ clone, while several identical CD8+ TCRB sequences were shared between blood and synovial fluid. CD8+ clonality increased with age in patients (Spearman r of about 0.45) but not in healthy controls. The antigen targets of the expanded CD8+ clones were unknown, and absence from virus-specific databases did not rule out viral specificity. No adjustment for multiple comparisons was made for the slight TRBV07 underrepresentation in patients.

V lost 4 bases and J lost 2 bases; the stretch between them is 15 bases long. The cysteine opens and the phenylalanine closes a CDR3 of 15 amino acids. Solely the CDR3 DNA is kept, with 45 bases framed from the first base. The germline V gene encodes CDR1 ENHRY and CDR2 SYGVKD. The sequenced sample consisted of CD8+ T cells sorted from blood. The chain was built from TRBV10-3 and TRBJ2-7, and TRBD1 may be the D gene, going by 6 matching bases. This TCR came from an adult with rheumatoid arthritis. The DNA is as follows: TGTGCCATCAGTGGGAGTGGGGACACAACCTACGAGCAGTACTTC. Its protein product is CAISGSGDTTYEQYF.